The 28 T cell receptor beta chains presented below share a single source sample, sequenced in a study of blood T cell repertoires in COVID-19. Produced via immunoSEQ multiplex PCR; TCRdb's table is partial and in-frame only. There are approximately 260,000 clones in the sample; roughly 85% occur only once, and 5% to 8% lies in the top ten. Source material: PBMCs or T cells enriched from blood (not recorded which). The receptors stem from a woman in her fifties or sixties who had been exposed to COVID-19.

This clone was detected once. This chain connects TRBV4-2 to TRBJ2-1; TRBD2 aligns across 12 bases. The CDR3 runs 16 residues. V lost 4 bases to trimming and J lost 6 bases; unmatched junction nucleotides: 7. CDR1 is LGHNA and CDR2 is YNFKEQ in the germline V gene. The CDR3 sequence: CASSPPPSGGANEQFF. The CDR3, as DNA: TGTGCCAGCAGCCCCCCTCCTAGCGGGGGGGCCAATGAGCAGTTCTTC.

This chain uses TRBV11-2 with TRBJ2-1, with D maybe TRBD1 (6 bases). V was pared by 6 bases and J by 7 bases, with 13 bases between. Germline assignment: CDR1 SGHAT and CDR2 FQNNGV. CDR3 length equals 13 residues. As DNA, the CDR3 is TGTGCCAGCAGTCGAACTAGGGGGAATGAGCAGTTCTTC. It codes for CASSRTRGNEQFF.

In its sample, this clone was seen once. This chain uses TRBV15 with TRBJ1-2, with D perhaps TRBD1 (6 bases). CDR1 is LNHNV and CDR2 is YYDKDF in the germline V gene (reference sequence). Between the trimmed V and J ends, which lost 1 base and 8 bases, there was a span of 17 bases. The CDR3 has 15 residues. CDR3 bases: TGTGCCACCAGCAGAGGGGGCACAGGGCGAGACGGCTACACCTTC. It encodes CATSRGGTGRDGYTF.

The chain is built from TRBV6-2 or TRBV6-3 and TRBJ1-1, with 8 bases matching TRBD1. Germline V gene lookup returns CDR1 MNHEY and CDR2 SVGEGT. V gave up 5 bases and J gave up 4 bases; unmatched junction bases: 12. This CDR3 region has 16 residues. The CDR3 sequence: CASSGGKTGGFTEAFF. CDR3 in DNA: TGTGCCAGCAGTGGCGGGAAAACAGGGGGTTTCACTGAAGCTTTCTTT.

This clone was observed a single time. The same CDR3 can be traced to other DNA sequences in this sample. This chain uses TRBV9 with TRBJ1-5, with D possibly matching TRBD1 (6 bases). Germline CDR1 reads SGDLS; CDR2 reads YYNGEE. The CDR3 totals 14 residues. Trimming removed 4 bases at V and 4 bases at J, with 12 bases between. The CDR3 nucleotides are TGTGCCAGCAGCCCCACAGGGCTTAATCAGCCCCAGCATTTT. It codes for CASSPTGLNQPQHF.

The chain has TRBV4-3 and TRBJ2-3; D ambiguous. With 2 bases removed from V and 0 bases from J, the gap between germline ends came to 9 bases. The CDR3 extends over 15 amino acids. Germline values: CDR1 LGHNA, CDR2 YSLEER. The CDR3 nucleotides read TGCGCCAGCAGCCAATATCCAGGTAGCACAGATACGCAGTATTTT. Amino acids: CASSQYPGSTDTQYF.

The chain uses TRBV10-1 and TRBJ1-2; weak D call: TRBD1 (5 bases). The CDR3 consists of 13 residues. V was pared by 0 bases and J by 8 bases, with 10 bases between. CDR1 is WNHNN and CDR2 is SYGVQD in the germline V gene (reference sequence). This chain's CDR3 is CASSESGGRGYTF. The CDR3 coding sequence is TGCGCCAGCAGTGAGTCGGGGGGAAGAGGCTACACCTTC.

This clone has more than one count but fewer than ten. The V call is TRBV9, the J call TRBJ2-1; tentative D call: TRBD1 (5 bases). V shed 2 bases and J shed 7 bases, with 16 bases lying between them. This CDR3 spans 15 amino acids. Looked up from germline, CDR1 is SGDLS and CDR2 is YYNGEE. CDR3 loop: CASSVYEGVGNEQFF. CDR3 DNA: TGTGCCAGCAGCGTTTATGAAGGGGTCGGGAATGAGCAGTTCTTC.

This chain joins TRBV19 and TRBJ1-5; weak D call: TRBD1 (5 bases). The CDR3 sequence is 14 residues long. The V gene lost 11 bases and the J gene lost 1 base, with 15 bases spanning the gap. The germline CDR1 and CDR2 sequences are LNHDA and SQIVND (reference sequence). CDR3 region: CAAGGTASNQPQHF. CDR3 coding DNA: TGTGCCGCGGGAGGGACCGCAAGCAATCAGCCCCAGCATTTT.

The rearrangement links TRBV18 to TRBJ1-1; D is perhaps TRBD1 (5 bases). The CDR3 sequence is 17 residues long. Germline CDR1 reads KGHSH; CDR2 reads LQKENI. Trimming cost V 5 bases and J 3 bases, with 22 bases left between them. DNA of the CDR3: TGTGCCAGCTCATTTAGACCGTTGGGGGGTACGGACACTGAAGCTTTCTTT. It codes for CASSFRPLGGTDTEAFF. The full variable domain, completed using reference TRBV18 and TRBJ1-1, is NAGVMQNPRHLVRRRGQEARLRCSPMKGHSHVYWYRQLPEEGLKFMVYLQKENIIDESGMPKERFSAEFPKEGPSILRIQQVVRGDSAAYFCASSFRPLGGTDTEAFFGQGTRLTVV.

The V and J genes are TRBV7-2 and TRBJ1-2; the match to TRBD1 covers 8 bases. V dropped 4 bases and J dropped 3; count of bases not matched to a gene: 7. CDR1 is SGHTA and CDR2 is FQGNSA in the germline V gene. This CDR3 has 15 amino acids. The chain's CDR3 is CASSSGGQGDYGYTF. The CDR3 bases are TGTGCCAGCAGCTCAGGGGGCCAAGGGGACTATGGCTACACCTTC.

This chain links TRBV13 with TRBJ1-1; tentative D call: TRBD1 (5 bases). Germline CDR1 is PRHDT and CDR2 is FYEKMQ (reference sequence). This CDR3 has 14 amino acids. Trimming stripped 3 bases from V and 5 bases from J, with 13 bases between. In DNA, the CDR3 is TGTGCCAGCAGCTTGGGGGGAGTTGGGACTGAAGCTTTCTTT. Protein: CASSLGGVGTEAFF.

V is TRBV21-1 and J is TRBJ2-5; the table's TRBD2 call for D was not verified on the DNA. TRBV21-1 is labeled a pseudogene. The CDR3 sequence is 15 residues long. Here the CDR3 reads CASSNFRRRAETQYF. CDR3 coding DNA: TGTGCCAGCAGCAATTTCAGGAGGAGGGCGGAGACCCAGTACTTC.

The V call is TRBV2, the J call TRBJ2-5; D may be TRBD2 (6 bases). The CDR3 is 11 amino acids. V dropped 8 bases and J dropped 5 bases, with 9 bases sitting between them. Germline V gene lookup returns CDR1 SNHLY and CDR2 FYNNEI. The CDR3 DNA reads TGTGCCAGCGGGAGGAGGGAGACCCAGTACTTC. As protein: CASGRRETQYF.

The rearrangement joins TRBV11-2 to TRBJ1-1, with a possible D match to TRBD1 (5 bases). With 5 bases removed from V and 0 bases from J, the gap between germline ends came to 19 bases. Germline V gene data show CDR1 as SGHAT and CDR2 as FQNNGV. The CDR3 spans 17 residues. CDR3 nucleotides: TGTGCCAGCAGCCGGTGGAGCACCTCGGGGGTGAACACTGAAGCTTTCTTT. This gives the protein CASSRWSTSGVNTEAFF.

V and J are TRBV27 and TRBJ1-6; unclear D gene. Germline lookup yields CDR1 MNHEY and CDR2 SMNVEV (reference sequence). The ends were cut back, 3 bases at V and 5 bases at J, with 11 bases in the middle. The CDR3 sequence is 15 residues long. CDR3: CASSFTRSNNSPLHF. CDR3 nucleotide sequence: TGTGCCAGCAGTTTTACTAGGTCCAATAATTCACCCCTCCACTTT.

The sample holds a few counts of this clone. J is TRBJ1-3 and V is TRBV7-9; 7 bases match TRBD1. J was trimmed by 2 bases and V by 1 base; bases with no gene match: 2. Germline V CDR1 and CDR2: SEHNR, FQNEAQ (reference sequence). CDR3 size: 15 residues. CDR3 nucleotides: TGTGCCAGCAGCTTAGGGACAGGCCCTGGAAACACCATATATTTT. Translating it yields CASSLGTGPGNTIYF.

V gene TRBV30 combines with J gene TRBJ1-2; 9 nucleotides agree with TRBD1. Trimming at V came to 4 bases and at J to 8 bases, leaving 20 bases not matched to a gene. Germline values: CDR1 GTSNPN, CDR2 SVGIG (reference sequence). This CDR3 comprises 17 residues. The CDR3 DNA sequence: TGTGCCTGGACCCAGGGGAAGACAGGGGGTTTCCGCCGGGGCTACACCTTC. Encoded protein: CAWTQGKTGGFRRGYTF.

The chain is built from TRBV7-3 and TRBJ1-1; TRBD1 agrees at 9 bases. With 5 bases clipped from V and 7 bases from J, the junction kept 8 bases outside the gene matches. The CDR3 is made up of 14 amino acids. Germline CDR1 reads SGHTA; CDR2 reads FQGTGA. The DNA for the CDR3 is TGTGCCAGCAGCCTTCGGACAGGGGTGGATGAAGCTTTCTTT. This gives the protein CASSLRTGVDEAFF.

CDR3 region: CASRQGLGGYGYTF. For the CDR3, the DNA is TGTGCCAGCAGGCAGGGCTTGGGTGGCTATGGCTACACCTTC. This chain uses TRBV6-5 with TRBJ1-2; perhaps TRBD1 as D (5 bases). This CDR3 spans 14 amino acids. V lost 6 bases to trimming and J lost 4 bases, with 15 bases between them. Germline loops: CDR1 MNHEY, CDR2 SVGAGI.

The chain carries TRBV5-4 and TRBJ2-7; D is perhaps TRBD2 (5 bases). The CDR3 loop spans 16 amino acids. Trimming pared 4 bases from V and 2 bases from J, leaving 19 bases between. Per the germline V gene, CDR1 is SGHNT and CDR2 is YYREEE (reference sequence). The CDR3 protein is CASSVRRGSGPYEQYF. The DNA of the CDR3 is TGTGCCAGCAGCGTTCGACGGGGATCCGGGCCCTACGAGCAGTACTTC.

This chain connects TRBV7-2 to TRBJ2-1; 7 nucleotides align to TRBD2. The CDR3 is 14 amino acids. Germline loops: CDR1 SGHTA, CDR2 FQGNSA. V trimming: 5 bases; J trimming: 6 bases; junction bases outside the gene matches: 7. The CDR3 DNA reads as TGTGCCAGCAGCCCCCTGGGGGGGAGCAATGAGCAGTTCTTC. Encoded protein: CASSPLGGSNEQFF.

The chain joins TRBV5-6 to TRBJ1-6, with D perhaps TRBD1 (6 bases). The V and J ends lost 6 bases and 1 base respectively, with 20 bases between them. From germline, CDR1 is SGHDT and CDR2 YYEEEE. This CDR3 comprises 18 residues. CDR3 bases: TGTGCCAGCATCCCCCGGGGGGGCGGGGGGTCCTATAATTCACCCCTCCACTTT. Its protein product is CASIPRGGGGSYNSPLHF.

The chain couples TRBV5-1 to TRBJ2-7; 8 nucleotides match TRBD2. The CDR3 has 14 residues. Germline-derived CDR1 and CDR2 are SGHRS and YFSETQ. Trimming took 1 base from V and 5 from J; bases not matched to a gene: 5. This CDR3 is CASSLQAGGDEQYF. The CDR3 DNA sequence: TGCGCCAGCAGCTTGCAGGCCGGGGGGGACGAGCAGTACTTC.

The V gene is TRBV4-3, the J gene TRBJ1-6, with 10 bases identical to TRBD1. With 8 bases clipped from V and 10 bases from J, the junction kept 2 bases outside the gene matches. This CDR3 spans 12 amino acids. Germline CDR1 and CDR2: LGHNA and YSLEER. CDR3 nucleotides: TGCGCCAGCGGGACAGGGGACTCACCCCTCCACTTT. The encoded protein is CASGTGDSPLHF.

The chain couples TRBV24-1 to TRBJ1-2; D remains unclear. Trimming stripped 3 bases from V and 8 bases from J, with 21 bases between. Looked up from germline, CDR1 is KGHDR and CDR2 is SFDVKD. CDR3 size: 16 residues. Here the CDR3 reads CATSDAGSLFSGGYTF. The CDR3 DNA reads TGTGCCACCAGTGATGCGGGCTCTCTATTCAGTGGGGGCTACACCTTC.

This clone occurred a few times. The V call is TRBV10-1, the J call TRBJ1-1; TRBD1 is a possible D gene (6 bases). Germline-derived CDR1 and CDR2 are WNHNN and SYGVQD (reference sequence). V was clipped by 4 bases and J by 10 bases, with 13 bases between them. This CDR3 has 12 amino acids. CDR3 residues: CASSGDTDGAFF. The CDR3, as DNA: TGCGCCAGCAGTGGGGACACTGATGGAGCTTTCTTT.

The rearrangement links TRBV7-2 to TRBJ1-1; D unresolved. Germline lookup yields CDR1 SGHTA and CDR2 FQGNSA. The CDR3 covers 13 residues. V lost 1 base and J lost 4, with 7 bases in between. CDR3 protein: CASSLDQSTEAFF. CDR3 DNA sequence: TGTGCCAGCAGCTTAGATCAATCCACTGAAGCTTTCTTT.